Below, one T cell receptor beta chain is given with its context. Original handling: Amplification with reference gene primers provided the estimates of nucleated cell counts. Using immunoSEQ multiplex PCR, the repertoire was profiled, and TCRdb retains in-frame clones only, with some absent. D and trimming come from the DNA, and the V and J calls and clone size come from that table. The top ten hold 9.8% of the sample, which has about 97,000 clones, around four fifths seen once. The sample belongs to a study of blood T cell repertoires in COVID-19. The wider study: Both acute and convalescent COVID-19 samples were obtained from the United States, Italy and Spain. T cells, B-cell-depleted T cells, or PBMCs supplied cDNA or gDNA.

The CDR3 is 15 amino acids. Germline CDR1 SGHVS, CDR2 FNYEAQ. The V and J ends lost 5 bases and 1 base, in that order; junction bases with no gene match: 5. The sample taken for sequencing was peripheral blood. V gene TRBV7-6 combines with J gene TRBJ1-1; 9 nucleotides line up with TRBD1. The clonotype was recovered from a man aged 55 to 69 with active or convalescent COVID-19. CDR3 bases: TGTGCCAGCAGCCAACCGGGACAGGGGAACACTGAAGCTTTCTTT. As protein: CASSQPGQGNTEAFF.